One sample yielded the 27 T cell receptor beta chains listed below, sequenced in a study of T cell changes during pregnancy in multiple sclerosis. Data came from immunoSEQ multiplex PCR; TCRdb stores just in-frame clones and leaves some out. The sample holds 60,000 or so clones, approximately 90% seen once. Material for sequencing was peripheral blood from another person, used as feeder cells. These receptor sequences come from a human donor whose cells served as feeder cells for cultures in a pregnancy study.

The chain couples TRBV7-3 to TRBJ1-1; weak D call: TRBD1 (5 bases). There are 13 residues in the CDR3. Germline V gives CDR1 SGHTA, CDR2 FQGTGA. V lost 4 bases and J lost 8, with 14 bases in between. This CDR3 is CASSSGRGLEAFF. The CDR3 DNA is TGTGCCAGCAGCTCCGGTAGGGGACTCGAAGCTTTCTTT.

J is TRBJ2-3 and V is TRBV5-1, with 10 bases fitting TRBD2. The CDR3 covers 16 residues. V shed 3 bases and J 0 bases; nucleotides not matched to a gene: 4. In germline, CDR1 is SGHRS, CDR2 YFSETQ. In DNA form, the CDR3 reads TGCGCCAGCAGCTCCGGGACTAGCGCTAGCACAGATACGCAGTATTTT. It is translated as CASSSGTSASTDTQYF.

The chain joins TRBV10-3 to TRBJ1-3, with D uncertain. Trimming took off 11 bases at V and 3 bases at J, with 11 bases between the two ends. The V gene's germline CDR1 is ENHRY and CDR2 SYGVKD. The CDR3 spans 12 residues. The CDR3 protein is CAGSKDGNTIYF. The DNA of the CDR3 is TGTGCCGGGTCAAAGGATGGAAACACCATATATTTT.

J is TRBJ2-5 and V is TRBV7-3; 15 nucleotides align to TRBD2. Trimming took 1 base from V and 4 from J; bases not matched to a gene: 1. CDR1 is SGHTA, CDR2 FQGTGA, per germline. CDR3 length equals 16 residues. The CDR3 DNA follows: TGTGCCAGCAGCTTAAAGGGACTAGCGGGGGGAGAGACCCAGTACTTC. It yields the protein CASSLKGLAGGETQYF.

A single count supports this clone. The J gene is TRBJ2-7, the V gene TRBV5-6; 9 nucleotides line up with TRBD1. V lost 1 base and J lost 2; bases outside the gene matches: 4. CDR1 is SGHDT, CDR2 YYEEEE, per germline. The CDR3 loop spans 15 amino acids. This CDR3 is CASSLPGQGAYEQYF. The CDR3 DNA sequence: TGTGCCAGCAGCTTGCCGGGACAGGGCGCCTACGAGCAGTACTTC.

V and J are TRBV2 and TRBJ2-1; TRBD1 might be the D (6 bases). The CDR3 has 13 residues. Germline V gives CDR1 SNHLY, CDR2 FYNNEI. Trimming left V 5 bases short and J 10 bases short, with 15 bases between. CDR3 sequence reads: CASSRTDRNEQFF. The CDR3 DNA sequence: TGTGCCAGCAGTCGAACGGACAGAAACGAGCAGTTCTTC.

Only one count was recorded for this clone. This CDR3 reads CASSHLARTDTDTQYF. DNA for the CDR3: TGCGCCAGCAGCCATCTCGCCAGGACAGACACAGATACGCAGTATTTT. This chain joins TRBV4-3 and TRBJ2-3, with D tentatively TRBD1 (6 bases). Germline V lookup: CDR1 LGHNA, CDR2 YSLEER. V was pared by 3 bases and J by 2 bases, with 15 bases between. The CDR3 totals 16 residues.

The CDR3 sequence is CASRDAISGNTIYF. For the CDR3, the DNA is TGTGCCAGCAGGGATGCCATCTCTGGAAACACCATATATTTT. The V call is TRBV6-5, the J call TRBJ1-3; D unclear. The CDR3 covers 14 residues. CDR1 and CDR2 from the germline V gene are MNHEY and SVGAGI. V was shortened by 6 bases and J by 0 bases, with 9 bases between the two germline ends.

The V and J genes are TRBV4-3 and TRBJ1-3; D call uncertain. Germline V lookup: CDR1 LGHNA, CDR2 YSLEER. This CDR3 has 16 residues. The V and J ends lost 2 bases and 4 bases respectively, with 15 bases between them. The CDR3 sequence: CASSQRYRLTGNTIYF. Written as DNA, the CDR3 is TGCGCCAGCAGCCAACGCTACAGATTAACAGGAAACACCATATATTTT.

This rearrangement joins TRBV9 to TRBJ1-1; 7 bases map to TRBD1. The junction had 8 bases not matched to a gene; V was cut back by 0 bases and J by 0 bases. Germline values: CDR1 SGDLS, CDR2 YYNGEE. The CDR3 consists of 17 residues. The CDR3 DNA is TGTGCCAGCAGCGTAGTACGGGACAGCGGAGTGAACACTGAAGCTTTCTTT. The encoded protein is CASSVVRDSGVNTEAFF.

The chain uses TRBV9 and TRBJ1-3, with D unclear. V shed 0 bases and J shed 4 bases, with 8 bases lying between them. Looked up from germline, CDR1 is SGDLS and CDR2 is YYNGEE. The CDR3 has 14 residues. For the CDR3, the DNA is TGTGCCAGCAGCGTAGTGGGTTCAGGAAACACCATATATTTT. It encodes CASSVVGSGNTIYF.

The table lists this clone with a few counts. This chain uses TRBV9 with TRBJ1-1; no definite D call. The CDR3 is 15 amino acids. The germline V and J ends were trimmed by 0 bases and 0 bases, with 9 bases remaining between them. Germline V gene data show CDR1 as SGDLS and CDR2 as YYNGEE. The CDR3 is CASSVDNIVNTEAFF. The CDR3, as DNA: TGTGCCAGCAGCGTAGATAACATAGTGAACACTGAAGCTTTCTTT.

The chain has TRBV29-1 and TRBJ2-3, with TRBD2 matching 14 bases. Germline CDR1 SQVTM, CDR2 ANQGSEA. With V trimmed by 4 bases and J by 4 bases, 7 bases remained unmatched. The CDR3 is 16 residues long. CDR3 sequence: CSVAGLAGGIADTQYF. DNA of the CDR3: TGCAGCGTTGCTGGACTAGCGGGGGGAATCGCAGATACGCAGTATTTT.

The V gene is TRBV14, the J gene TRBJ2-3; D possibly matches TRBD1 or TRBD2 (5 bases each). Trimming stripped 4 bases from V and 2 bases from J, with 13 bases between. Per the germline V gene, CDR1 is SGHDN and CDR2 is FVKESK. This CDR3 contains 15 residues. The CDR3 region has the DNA TGTGCCAGCAGCCGTCAGGGACCCACCACAGATACGCAGTATTTT. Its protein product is CASSRQGPTTDTQYF.

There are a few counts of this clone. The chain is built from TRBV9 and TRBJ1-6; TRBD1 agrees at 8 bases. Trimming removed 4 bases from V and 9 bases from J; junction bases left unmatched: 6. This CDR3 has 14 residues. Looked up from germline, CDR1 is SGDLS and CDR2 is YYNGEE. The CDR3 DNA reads TGTGCCAGCAGCCAAAGGACAGGGAGTTCACCCCTCCACTTT. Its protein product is CASSQRTGSSPLHF.

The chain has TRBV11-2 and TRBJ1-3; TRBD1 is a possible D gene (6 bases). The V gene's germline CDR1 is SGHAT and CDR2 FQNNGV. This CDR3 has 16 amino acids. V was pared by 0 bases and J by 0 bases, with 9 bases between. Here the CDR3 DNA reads TGTGCCAGCAGCTTAGATGGACAGAGCTCTGGAAACACCATATATTTT. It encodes CASSLDGQSSGNTIYF. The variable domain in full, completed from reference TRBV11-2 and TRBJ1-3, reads EAGVAQSPRYKIIEKRQSVAFWCNPISGHATLYWYQQILGQGPKLLIQFQNNGVVDDSQLPKDRFSAERLKGVDSTLKIQPAKLEDSAVYLCASSLDGQSSGNTIYFGEGSWLTVV.

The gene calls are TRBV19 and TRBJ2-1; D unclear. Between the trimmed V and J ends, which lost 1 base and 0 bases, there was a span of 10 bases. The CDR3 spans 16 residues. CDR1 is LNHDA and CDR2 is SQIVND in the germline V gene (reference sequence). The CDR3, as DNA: TGTGCCAGTAGTATAGTCGCATGGGCCTCCTACAATGAGCAGTTCTTC. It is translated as CASSIVAWASYNEQFF.

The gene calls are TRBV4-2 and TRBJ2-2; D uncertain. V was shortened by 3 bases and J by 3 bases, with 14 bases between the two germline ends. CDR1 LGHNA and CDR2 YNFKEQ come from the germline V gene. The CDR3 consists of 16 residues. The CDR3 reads CASSQGLEPHTGELFF. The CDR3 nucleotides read TGTGCCAGCAGCCAGGGATTAGAGCCTCACACCGGGGAGCTGTTTTTT.

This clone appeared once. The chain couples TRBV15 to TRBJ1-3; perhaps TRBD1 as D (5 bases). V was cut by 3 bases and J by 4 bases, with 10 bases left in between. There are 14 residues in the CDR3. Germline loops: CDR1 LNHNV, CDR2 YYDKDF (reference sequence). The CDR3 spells CATSSRDAGNTIYF. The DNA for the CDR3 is TGTGCCACCAGCAGTCGGGACGCAGGAAACACCATATATTTT.

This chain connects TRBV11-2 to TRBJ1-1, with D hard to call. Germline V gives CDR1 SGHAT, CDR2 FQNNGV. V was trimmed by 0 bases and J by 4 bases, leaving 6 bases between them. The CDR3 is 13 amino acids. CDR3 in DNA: TGTGCCAGCAGCTTAGATCCCGGCACTGAAGCTTTCTTT. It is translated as CASSLDPGTEAFF.

The CDR3 here is CASSSQGAGRFF. CDR3 DNA: TGTGCCAGCAGCTCCCAGGGGGCCGGTCGGTTCTTC. V and J are TRBV7-9 and TRBJ2-1; 8 bases agree with TRBD1. CDR3 length equals 12 residues. The V gene end was trimmed by 4 bases and the J gene end by 15 bases; junction bases not matched to a gene: 8. Per the germline V gene, CDR1 is SEHNR and CDR2 is FQNEAQ (reference sequence).

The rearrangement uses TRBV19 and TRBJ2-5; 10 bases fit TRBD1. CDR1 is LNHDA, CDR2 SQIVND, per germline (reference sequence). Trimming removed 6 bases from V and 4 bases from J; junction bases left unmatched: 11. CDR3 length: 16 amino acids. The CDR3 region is CASRRRTGGLSETQYF. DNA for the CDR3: TGTGCCAGTAGGAGACGGACAGGGGGTTTGTCAGAGACCCAGTACTTC.

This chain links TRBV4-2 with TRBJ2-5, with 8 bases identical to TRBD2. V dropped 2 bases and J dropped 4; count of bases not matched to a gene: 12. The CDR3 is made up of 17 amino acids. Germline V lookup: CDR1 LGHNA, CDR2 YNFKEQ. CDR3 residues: CASSQLLAVVGGETQYF. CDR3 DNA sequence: TGTGCCAGCAGCCAACTACTAGCGGTCGTGGGGGGAGAGACCCAGTACTTC.

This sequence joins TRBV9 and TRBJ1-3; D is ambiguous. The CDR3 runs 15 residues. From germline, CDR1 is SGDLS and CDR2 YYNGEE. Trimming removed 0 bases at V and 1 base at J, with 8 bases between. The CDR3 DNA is TGTGCCAGCAGCGTAGGGTCTCCATCTGGAAACACCATATATTTT. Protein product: CASSVGSPSGNTIYF.

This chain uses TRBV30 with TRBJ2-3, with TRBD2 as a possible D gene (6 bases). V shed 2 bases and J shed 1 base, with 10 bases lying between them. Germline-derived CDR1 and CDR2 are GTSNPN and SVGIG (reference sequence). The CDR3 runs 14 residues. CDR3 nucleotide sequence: TGTGCCTGGAGTCATCCGGGGGGCACAGATACGCAGTATTTT. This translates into CAWSHPGGTDTQYF.

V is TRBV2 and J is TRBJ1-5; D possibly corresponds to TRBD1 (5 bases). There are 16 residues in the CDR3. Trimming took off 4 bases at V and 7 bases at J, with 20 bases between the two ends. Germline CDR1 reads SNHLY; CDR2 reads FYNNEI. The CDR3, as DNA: TGTGCCAGCAGTGGAGGTTGGGAGAGGGGTAGACAGCCCCAGCATTTT. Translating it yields CASSGGWERGRQPQHF.

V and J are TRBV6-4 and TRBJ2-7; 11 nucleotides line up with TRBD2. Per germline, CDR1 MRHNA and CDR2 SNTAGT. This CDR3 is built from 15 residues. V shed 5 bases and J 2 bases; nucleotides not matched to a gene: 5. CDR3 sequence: CASSPGTSGTYEQYF. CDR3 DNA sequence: TGTGCCAGCAGTCCCGGGACTAGCGGAACCTACGAGCAGTACTTC.